The 6 T cell receptor beta chains below all came from one sample that was sequenced in a study of shared clonotypes between healthy human individuals. Only in-frame clones appear in the TCRdb table, and some are missing; sequencing was by immunoSEQ multiplex PCR. The table has more than 550,000 clones, about 92% seen once; the top ten hold 34%. The sample comprised memory CD8+ T cells from PBMCs. Subset in this sample: CD45RO+ cells pooled with CCR7-negative TemRA cells. Receptors were obtained from a young man in good health. Some clones in this sample may be carry-over from other donors' samples.

The V and J genes are TRBV9 and TRBJ2-2; unclear D gene. Trimming removed 5 bases at V and 6 bases at J, with 11 bases between. The CDR3 totals 13 residues. Germline CDR1 and CDR2: SGDLS and YYNGEE. The CDR3 DNA is TGTGCCAGCAGACCAAAGCGTTCCGGGGAGCTGTTTTTT. This translates into CASRPKRSGELFF.

The chain carries TRBV5-6 and TRBJ2-5; D is undetermined. The CDR3 consists of 11 residues. Trimming pared 5 bases from V and 7 bases from J, leaving 9 bases between. The germline V gene encodes CDR1 SGHDT and CDR2 YYEEEE. The CDR3 loop is CASSYLGTQYF. Written as DNA, the CDR3 is TGTGCCAGCAGTTATCTTGGGACCCAGTACTTC.

The chain carries TRBV14 and TRBJ1-2; the D gene is possibly TRBD1 (5 bases). Per germline, CDR1 SGHDN and CDR2 FVKESK. This CDR3 is 15 amino acids long. Between the trimmed V and J ends, which lost 4 bases and 4 bases, there was a span of 16 bases. CDR3 sequence reads: CASSPARGGTYGYTF. CDR3 DNA: TGTGCCAGCAGCCCAGCCCGGGGGGGAACCTATGGCTACACCTTC.

The V gene is TRBV9, the J gene TRBJ2-7; 7 nucleotides match TRBD1. This CDR3 contains 14 residues. Germline V gene sequence: CDR1 SGDLS, CDR2 YYNGEE. V gave up 4 bases and J gave up 4 bases; unmatched junction bases: 8. The CDR3 is CASSPPGQLYEQYF. The CDR3 DNA is TGTGCCAGCAGCCCCCCGGGACAGCTTTACGAGCAGTACTTC. Complete variable domain (other parts from reference TRBV9 and TRBJ2-7): DSGVTQTPKHLITATGQRVTLRCSPRSGDLSVYWYQQSLDQGLQFLIQYYNGEERAKGNILERFSAQQFPDLHSELNLSSLELGDSALYFCASSPPGQLYEQYFGPGTRLTVT.

Only one count was recorded for this clone. This sequence joins TRBV6-5 and TRBJ2-2; 8 bases are shared with TRBD1. Trimming took 4 bases from V and 6 from J; bases not matched to a gene: 7. The CDR3 contains 15 residues. Germline CDR1 is MNHEY and CDR2 is SVGAGI. CDR3 nucleotides: TGTGCCAGCAGTTTTCGGACAGGGCAGGCCGGGGAGCTGTTTTTT. It codes for CASSFRTGQAGELFF.

V usage is TRBV5-6 and J usage is TRBJ1-2; TRBD1 matches at 8 bases. Losses at the gene ends were 2 bases for V and 4 bases for J; bases not matched to a gene: 10. Germline V gene sequence: CDR1 SGHDT, CDR2 YYEEEE. The CDR3 spans 16 residues. The CDR3 DNA is TGTGCCAGCAGCTTAAGGGACAGGAGGATCGGCTATGGCTACACCTTC. Its translation: CASSLRDRRIGYGYTF.